The present T cell receptor beta chain was sequenced within a study of identical twins. Each CDR3 protein is one row after TCRdb ran MiXCR on the 5' RACE reads. The sample includes hundreds of thousands of distinct CDR3 sequences, around 8.3% of them seen just once. Germline assignment: CDR1 SGHKS and CDR2 YYEKEE (reference sequence). V lost 3 bases to trimming and J lost 5 bases; unmatched junction nucleotides: 6. CDR3 length: 15 residues. These data also formed part of another study, on yellow fever vaccine responses in identical twins.

The rearrangement links TRBV5-5 to TRBJ2-1; TRBD1 matches 9 bases. What was sequenced was PBMCs. The clonotype comes from a woman aged 18 to 35 in good health. DNA of the CDR3: TGTGCCAGCAGCTCCTGGACAGGGGTCAACAATGAGCAGTTCTTC. It is translated as CASSSWTGVNNEQFF.